This T cell receptor beta chain is drawn from a study of T-cell reconstitution after alpha-beta-depleted transplantation in children. As it was prepared, the TCRbeta library received unique molecular identifiers. TCRdb reprocessed the PCR reads via MiXCR and lists one record per CDR3 protein. The sample has more than 500,000 distinct CDR3 sequences; 10% to 12% are singletons. Trimming cost V 3 bases and J 7 bases; bases outside gene matches: 7. Germline V gene data show CDR1 as SGHVS and CDR2 as FNYEAQ. The CDR3 contains 15 residues. The starting material was PBMCs, mostly from graft donor cells, obtained 180 days after TCRalphabeta/CD19-depleted stem cell transplant. The TCR sequence derives from a female patient between 2 and 15 years old who had a stem cell transplant for aplastic anemia, so the T cells may come from the graft donor. The chain recombines TRBV7-6 with TRBJ2-4; 9 nucleotides match TRBD1. For the CDR3, the DNA is TGTGCCAGCAGCTTGGCCGGGACAGGGCCCAACATTCAGTACTTC. Protein sequence: CASSLAGTGPNIQYF.